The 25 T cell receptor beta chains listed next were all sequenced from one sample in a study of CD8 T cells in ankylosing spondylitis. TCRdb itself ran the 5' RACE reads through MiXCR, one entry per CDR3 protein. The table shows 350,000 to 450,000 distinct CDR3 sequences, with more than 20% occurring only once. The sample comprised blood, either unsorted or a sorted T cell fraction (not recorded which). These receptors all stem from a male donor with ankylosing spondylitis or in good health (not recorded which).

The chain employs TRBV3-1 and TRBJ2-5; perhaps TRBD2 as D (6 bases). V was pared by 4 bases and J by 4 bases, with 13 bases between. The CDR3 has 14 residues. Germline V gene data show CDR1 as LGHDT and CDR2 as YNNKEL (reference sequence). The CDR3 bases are TGTGCCAGCAGCCCCCTCCTGCGGGGAGAGACCCAGTACTTC. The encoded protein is CASSPLLRGETQYF.

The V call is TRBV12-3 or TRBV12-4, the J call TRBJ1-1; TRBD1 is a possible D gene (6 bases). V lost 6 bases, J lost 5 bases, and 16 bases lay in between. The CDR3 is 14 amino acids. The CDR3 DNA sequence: TGTGCCAGCAGCCCATCTCCGGGGGCGACTGAAGCTTTCTTT. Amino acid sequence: CASSPSPGATEAFF.

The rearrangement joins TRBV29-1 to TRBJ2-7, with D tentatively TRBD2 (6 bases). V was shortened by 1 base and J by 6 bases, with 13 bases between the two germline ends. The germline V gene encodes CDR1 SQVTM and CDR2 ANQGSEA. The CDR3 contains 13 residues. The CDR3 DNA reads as TGCAGCGTTGAAGGTCGGACACTAGCCGAGCAGTACTTC. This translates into CSVEGRTLAEQYF.

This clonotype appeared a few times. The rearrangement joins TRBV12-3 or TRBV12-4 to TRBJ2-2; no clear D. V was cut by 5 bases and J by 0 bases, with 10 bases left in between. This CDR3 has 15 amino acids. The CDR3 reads CASSPTPPNTGELFF. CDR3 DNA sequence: TGTGCCAGCAGTCCCACCCCACCGAACACCGGGGAGCTGTTTTTT.

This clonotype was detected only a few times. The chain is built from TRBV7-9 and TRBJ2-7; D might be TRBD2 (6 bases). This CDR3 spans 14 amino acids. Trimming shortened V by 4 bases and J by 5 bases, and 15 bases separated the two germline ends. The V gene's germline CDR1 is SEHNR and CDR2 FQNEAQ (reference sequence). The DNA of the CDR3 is TGTGCCAGCAGCTACCCCCCGGGAGTCCACGAGCAGTACTTC. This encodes CASSYPPGVHEQYF. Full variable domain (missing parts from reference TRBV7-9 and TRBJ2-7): DTGVSQNPRHKITKRGQNVTFRCDPISEHNRLYWYRQTLGQGPEFLTYFQNEAQLEKSRLLSDRFSAERPKGSFSTLEIQRTEQGDSAMYLCASSYPPGVHEQYFGPGTRLTVT.

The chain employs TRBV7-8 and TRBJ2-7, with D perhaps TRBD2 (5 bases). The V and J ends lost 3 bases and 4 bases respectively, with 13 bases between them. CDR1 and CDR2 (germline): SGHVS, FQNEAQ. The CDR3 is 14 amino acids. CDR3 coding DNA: TGTGCCAGCAGCTTCGCCGCCCGGGGTTACGAGCAGTACTTC. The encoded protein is CASSFAARGYEQYF.

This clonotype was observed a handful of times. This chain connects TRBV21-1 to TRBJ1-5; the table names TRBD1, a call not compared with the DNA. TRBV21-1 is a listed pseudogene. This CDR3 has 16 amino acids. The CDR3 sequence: CASSKVTGEDNQPQHF. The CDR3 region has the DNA TGTGCCAGCAGCAAAGTAACAGGGGAAGACAATCAGCCCCAGCATTTT.

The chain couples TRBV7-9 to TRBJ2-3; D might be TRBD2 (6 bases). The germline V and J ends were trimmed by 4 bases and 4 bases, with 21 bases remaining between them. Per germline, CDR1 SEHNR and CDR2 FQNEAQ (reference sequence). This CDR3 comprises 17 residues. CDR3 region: CASSSLSRGGEADTQYF. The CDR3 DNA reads TGTGCCAGCAGCTCCCTCTCTCGGGGCGGGGAGGCAGATACGCAGTATTTT.

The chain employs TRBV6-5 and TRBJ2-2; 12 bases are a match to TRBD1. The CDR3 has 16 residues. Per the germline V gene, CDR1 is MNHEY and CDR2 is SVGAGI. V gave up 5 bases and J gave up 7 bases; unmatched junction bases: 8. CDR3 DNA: TGTGCCAGCAGTCTACCGGGACAGGGGGCCCACGGGGAGCTGTTTTTT. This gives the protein CASSLPGQGAHGELFF.

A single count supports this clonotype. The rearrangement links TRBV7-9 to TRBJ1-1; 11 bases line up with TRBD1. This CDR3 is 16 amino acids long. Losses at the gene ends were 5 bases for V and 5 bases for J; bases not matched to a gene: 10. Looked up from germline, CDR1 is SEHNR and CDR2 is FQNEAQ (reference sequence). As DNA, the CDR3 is TGTGCCAGCAGCAAAGATGGGGACAGGGGGGGTACTGAAGCTTTCTTT. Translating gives CASSKDGDRGGTEAFF.

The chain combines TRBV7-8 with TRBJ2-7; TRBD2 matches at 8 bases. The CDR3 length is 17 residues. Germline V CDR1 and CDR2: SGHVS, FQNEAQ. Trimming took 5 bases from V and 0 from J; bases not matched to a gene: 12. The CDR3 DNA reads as TGTGCCAGCAGCCACCTCGCTTGGGCGGGGGGCTCCTACGAGCAGTACTTC. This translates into CASSHLAWAGGSYEQYF.

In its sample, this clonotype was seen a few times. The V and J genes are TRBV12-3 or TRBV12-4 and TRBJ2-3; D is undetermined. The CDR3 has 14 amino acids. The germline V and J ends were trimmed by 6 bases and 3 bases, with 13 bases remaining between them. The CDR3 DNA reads TGTGCCAGCAGCCTCCACCCCTCTACAGATACGCAGTATTTT. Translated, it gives CASSLHPSTDTQYF.

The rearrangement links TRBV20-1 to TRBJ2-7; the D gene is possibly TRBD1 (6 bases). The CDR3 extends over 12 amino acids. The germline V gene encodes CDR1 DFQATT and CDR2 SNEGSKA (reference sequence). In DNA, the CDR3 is TGCGGGGTGGACAGCAACTCCTACGAGCAGTACTTC. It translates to CGVDSNSYEQYF.

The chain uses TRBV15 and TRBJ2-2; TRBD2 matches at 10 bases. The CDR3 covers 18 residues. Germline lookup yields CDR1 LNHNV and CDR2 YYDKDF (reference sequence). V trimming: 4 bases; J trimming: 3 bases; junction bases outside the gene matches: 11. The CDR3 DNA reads TGTGCCACCAGCACCACTAGCGGGGTGTCAAAGTACACCGGGGAGCTGTTTTTT. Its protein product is CATSTTSGVSKYTGELFF.

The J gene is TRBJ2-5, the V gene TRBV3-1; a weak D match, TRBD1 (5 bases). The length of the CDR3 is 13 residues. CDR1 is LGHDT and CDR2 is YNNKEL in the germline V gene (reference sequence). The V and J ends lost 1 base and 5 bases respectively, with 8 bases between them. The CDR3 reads CASSQVAGETQYF. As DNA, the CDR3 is TGTGCCAGCAGCCAAGTAGCAGGGGAGACCCAGTACTTC.

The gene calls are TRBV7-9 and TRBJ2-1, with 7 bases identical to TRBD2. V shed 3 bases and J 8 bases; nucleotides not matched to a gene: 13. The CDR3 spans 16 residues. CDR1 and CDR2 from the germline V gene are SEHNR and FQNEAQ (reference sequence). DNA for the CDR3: TGTGCCAGCAGCTTGAGTTGGGATCAGCGGGGCCATGAGCAGTTCTTC. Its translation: CASSLSWDQRGHEQFF.

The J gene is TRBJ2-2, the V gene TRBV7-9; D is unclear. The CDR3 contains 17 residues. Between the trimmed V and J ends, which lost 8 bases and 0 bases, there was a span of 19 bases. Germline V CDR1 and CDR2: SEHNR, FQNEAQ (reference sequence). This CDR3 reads CASGVLKAGPNTGELFF. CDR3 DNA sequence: TGTGCCAGCGGCGTCTTGAAGGCAGGACCGAACACCGGGGAGCTGTTTTTT.

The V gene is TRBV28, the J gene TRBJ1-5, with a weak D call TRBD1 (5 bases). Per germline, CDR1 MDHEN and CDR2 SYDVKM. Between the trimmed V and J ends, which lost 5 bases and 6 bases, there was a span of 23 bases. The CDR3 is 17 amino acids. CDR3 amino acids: CASSPDQTGDGGQPQHF. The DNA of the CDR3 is TGTGCCAGCAGTCCGGACCAGACGGGAGACGGGGGTCAGCCCCAGCATTTT.

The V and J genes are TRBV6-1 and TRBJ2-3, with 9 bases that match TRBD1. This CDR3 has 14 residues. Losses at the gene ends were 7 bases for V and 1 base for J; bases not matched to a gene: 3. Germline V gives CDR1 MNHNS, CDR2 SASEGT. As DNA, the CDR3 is TGTGCCAGCACCTGGACAGGGGGCACAGATACGCAGTATTTT. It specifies CASTWTGGTDTQYF.

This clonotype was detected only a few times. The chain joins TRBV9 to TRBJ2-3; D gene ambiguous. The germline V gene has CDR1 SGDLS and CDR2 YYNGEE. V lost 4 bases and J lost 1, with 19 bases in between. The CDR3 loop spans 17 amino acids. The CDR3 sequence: CASSSMMDSAGTDTQYF. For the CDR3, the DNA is TGTGCCAGCAGCTCCATGATGGATTCGGCGGGCACAGATACGCAGTATTTT.

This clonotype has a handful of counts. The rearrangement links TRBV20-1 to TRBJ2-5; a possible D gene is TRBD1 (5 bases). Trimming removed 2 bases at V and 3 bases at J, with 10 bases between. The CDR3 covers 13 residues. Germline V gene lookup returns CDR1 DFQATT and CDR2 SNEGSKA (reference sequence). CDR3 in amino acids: CSARPQGKETQYF. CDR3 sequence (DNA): TGCAGTGCTAGACCTCAGGGAAAAGAGACCCAGTACTTC.

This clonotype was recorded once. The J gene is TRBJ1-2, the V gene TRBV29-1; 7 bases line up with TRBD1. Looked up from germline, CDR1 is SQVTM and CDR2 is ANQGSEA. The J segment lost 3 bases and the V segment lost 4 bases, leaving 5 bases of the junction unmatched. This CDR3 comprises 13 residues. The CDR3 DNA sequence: TGCAGCGTTGGAGGGGGCGAATACTATGGCTACACCTTC. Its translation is CSVGGGEYYGYTF.

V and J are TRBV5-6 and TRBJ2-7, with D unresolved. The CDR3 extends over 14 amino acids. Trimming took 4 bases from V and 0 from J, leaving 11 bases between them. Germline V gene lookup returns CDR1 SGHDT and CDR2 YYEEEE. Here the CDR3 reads CASSLGRASYEQYF. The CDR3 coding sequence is TGTGCCAGCAGCCTCGGACGAGCCTCCTACGAGCAGTACTTC.

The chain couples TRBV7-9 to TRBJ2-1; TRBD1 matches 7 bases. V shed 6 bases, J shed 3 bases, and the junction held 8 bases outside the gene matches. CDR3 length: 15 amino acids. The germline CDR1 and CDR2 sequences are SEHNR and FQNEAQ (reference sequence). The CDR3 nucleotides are TGTGCCAGCAGTTCAAGACAGGGCCTCTACAATGAGCAGTTCTTC. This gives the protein CASSSRQGLYNEQFF.

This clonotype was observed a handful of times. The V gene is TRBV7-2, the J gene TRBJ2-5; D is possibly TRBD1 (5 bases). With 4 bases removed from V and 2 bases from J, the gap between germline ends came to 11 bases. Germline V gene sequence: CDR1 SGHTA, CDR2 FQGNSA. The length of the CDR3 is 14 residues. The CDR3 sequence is CASSSRTLQETQYF. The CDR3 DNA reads TGTGCCAGCAGCTCAAGGACACTTCAAGAGACCCAGTACTTC. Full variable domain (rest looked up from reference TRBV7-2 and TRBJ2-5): GAGVSQSPSNKVTEKGKDVELRCDPISGHTALYWYRQSLGQGLEFLIYFQGNSAPDKSGLPSDRFSAERTGGSVSTLTIQRTQQEDSAVYLCASSSRTLQETQYFGPGTRLLVL.